This TCR beta chain was obtained from a study of OX40 agonist ivuxolimab in advanced cancers. Study-level background: Melanoma, hepatocellular carcinoma, head and neck or renal cell cancer occurred in dose-escalation patients. Participants averaged about 60 years of age (range 23 to 79) and were approximately 81% male. Partial response was recorded in three patients: one hepatocellular carcinoma and two cutaneous melanoma cases.

Excluded were patients having autoimmune disease history or systemic immunosuppression. Germline V lookup: CDR1 LNHDA, CDR2 SQIVND (reference sequence). Trimming took off 3 bases at V and 6 bases at J, with 18 bases between the two ends. The CDR3 extends over 16 amino acids. Measured with immunoSEQ multiplex PCR; TCRdb has only the in-frame clones, and not every one. This repertoire shows tens of thousands of clones, around 87% found once; its top ten account for 0.95% to 1.4%. The specimen comprised CD4+ or CD8+ T cells sorted from blood, sampled in a trial of the OX40 agonist ivuxolimab. This receptor was obtained from an adult with an advanced solid tumor such as melanoma, head and neck, liver or kidney cancer. The rearrangement joins TRBV19 to TRBJ2-1, with D maybe TRBD2 (5 bases). The CDR3 loop is CASSIRGRPSGNEQFF. As DNA, the CDR3 is TGTGCCAGTAGTATTCGTGGGAGACCATCCGGCAATGAGCAGTTCTTC.